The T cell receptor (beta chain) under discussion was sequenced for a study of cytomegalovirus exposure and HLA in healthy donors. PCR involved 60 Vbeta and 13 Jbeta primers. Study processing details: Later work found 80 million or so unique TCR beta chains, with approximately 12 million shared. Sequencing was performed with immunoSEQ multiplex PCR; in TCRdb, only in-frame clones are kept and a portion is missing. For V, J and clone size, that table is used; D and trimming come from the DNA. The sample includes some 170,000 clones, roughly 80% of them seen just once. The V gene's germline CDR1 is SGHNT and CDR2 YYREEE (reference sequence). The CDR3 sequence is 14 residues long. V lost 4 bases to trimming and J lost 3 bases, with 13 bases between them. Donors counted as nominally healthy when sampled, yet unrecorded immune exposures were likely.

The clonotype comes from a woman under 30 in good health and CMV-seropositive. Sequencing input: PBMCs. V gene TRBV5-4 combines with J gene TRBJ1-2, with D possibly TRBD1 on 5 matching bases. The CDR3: CASSPEDKYYGYTF. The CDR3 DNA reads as TGTGCCAGCAGCCCTGAGGACAAGTACTATGGCTACACCTTC.